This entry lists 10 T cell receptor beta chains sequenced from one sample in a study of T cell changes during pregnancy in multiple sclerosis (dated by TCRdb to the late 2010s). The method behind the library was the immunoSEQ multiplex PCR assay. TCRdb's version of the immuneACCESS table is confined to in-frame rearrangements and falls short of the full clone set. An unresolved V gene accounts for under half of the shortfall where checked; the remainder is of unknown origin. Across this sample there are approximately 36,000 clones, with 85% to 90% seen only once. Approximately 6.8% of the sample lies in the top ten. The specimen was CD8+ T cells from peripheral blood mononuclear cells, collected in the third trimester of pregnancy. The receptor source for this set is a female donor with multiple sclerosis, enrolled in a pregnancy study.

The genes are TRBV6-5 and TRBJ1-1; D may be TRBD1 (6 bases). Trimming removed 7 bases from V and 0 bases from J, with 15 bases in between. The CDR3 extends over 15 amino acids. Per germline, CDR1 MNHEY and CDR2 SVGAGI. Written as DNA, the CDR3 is TGTGCCAGCACGGTCAGGGGTAGAATGAACACTGAAGCTTTCTTT. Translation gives CASTVRGRMNTEAFF.

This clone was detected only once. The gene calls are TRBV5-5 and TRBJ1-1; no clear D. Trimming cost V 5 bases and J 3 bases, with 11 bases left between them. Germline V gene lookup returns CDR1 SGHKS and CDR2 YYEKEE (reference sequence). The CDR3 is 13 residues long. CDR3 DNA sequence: TGTGCCAGCAGGGGCCCTCAGGACACTGAAGCTTTCTTT. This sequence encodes CASRGPQDTEAFF.

The CDR3 spells CASSYTPETQYF. For the CDR3, the DNA is TGTGCCAGCAGTTACACTCCGGAGACCCAGTACTTC. V and J are TRBV6-5 and TRBJ2-5; no reliable D call. Looked up from germline, CDR1 is MNHEY and CDR2 is SVGAGI. The V gene lost 2 bases and the J gene lost 5 bases, with 6 bases spanning the gap. This CDR3 spans 12 amino acids.

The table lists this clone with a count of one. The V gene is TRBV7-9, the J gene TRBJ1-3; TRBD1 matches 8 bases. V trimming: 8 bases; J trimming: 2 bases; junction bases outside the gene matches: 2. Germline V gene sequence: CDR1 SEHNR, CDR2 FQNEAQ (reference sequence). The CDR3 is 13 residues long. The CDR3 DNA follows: TGTGCCAGCGGACAGGGAGCTGGAAACACCATATATTTT. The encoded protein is CASGQGAGNTIYF. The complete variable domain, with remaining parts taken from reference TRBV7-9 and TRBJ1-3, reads DTGVSQNPRHKITKRGQNVTFRCDPISEHNRLYWYRQTLGQGPEFLTYFQNEAQLEKSRLLSDRFSAERPKGSFSTLEIQRTEQGDSAMYLCASGQGAGNTIYFGEGSWLTVV.

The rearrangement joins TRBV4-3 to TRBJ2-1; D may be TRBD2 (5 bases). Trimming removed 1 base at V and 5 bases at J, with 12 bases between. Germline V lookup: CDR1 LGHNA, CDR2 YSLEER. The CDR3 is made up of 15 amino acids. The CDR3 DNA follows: TGCGCCAGCAGCCAAGTGGGGAGTGTCAACAATGAGCAGTTCTTC. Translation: CASSQVGSVNNEQFF.

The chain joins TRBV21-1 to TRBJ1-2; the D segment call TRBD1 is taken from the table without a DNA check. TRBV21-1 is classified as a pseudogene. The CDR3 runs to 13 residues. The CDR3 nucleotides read TGTGCCAGCATCCTTACAGGGGACTATGGCTACACCTTC. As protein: CASILTGDYGYTF.

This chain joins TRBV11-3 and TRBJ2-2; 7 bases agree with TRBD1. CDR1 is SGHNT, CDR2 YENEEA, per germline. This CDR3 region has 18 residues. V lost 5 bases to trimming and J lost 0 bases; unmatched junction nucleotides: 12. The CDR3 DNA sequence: TGTGCCAGCAGCACCAGATCCTCCGGGACAGCGAACACCGGGGAGCTGTTTTTT. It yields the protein CASSTRSSGTANTGELFF.

As DNA, the CDR3 is TGCGCCAGCTCAATCTTCGAGGGACAGGGGGCGACAGATACGCAGTATTTT. Amino acids: CASSIFEGQGATDTQYF. V is TRBV10-2 and J is TRBJ2-3; TRBD1 matches 12 bases. CDR3 length: 17 residues. The V gene end was trimmed by 8 bases and the J gene end by 3 bases; junction bases not matched to a gene: 12. The germline V gene encodes CDR1 WSHSY and CDR2 SAAADI.

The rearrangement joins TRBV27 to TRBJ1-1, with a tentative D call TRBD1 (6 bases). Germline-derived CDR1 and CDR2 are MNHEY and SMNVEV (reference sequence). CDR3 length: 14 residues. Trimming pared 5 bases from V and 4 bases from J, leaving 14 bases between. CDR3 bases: TGTGCCAGCAGTGCAGTGACAGGCAGCACTGAAGCTTTCTTT. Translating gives CASSAVTGSTEAFF.

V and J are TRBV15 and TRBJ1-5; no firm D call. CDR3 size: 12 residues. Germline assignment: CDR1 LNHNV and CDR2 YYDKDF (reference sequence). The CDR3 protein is CASQRDNQPQHF. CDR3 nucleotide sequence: TGTGCTTCACAACGGGACAATCAGCCCCAGCATTTT.